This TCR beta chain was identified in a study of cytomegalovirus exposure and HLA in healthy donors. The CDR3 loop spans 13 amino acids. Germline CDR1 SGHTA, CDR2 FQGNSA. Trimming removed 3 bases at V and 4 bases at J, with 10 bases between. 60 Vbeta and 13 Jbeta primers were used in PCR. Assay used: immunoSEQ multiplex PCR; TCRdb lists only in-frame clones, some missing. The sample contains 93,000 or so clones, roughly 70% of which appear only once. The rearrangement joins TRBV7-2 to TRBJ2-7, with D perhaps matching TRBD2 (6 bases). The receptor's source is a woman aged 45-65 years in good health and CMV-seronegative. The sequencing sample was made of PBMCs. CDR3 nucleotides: TGTGCCAGCAGCTTTGGGGGGTTATACGAGCAGTACTTC. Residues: CASSFGGLYEQYF.